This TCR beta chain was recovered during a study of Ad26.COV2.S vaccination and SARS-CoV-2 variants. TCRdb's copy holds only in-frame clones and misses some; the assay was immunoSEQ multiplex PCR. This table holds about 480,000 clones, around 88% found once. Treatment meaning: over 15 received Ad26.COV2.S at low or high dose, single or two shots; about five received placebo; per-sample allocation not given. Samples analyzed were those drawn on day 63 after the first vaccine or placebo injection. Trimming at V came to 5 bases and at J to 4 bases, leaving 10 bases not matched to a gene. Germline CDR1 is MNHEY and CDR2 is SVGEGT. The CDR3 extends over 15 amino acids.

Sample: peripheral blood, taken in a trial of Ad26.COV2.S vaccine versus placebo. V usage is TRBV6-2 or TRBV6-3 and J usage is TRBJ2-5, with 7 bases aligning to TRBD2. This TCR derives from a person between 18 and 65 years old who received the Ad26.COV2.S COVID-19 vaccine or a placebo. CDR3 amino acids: CASSHPGGSRETQYF. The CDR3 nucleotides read TGTGCCAGCAGTCACCCCGGCGGGAGCAGAGAGACCCAGTACTTC.